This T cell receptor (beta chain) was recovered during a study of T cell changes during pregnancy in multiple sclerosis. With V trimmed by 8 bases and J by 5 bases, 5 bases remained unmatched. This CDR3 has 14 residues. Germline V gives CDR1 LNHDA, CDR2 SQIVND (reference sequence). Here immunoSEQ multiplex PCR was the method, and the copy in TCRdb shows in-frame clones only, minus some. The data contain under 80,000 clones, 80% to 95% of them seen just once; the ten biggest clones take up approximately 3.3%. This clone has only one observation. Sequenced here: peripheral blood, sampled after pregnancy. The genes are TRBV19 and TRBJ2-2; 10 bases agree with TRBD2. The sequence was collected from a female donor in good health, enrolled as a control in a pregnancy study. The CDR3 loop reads CASRTSGRTGELFF. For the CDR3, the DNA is TGTGCCAGTCGGACTAGCGGACGAACCGGGGAGCTGTTTTTT.